The following is a T cell receptor beta chain sequence with its context. This CDR3 spans 14 amino acids. Trimming removed 3 bases from V and 5 bases from J; junction bases left unmatched: 1. Germline V CDR1 and CDR2: MNHEY, SMNVEV (reference sequence). Data came from immunoSEQ multiplex PCR; TCRdb stores just in-frame clones and leaves some out. The sample yields about 150,000 clones, around 90% seen once. Allocation to cohorts depended on clinical history reported by the participants. Exposed enrollees encountered a COVID-19 case at some point within 2 weeks before study entry. These data come from a study of blood T cell repertoires in COVID-19.

The rearrangement joins TRBV27 to TRBJ1-6, with 7 bases matching TRBD1. The sequence derives from a middle-aged woman who had been exposed to COVID-19. The specimen sequenced was PBMCs or T cells enriched from blood (not recorded which). The CDR3 region has the DNA TGTGCCAGCAGTTTCGACAGGGATAATTCACCCCTCCACTTT. This encodes CASSFDRDNSPLHF.